This T cell receptor (beta chain) was recovered during a study of CD8 T cells in Susac syndrome. On the study more broadly: Patients with Susac syndrome who were sequenced included about 6 with active disease and roughly eight in remission.

A quantity of about 0.5 to 1 ug RNA underwent reverse transcription using random hexamers. MiXCR, run by TCRdb on the immunoSEQ multiplex PCR reads, gives a single entry per CDR3 protein. The table records some 96,000 distinct CDR3 sequences, over 90% of them present only once. Findings and limits, study-wide: TCR sequencing and HLA analysis covered a relatively small number of individuals.

As for this clonotype: The antigen remains unidentified.

The source material was CD4+ T cells from PBMCs. The clonotype was recovered from a human donor with Susac syndrome.

CDR3 sequence (DNA): TGTGCCAGCAGCCGCCAGTTGAATTCACCCCTCCACTTT. Translated, it gives CASSRQLNSPLHF. This chain uses TRBV7-8 with TRBJ1-6; D unclear. CDR3 length: 13 residues. Germline V gene sequence: CDR1 SGHVS, CDR2 FQNEAQ. Trimming took 5 bases from V and 7 from J, leaving 9 bases between them.